This record looks at one TCR beta chain sequence and its context. This CDR3 is built from 15 residues. Germline V gene data show CDR1 as SGHRS and CDR2 as YFSETQ. V lost 5 bases and J lost 5; bases outside the gene matches: 9. With 60 Vbeta and 13 Jbeta primers, the PCR was carried out. Method: immunoSEQ multiplex PCR; TCRdb's copy keeps in-frame clones and lacks some. The sample lists tens of thousands of clones; about 70% were seen once. The source of the sample is a study of cytomegalovirus exposure and HLA in healthy donors. Sequencing input: PBMCs. The source is a man aged 30-40 years in good health and CMV-seronegative. The chain is built from TRBV5-1 and TRBJ2-5, with TRBD1 matching over 10 bases. The CDR3 spells CASRTGTGATETQYF. CDR3 bases: TGCGCCAGCAGGACGGGGACAGGGGCCACGGAGACCCAGTACTTC.